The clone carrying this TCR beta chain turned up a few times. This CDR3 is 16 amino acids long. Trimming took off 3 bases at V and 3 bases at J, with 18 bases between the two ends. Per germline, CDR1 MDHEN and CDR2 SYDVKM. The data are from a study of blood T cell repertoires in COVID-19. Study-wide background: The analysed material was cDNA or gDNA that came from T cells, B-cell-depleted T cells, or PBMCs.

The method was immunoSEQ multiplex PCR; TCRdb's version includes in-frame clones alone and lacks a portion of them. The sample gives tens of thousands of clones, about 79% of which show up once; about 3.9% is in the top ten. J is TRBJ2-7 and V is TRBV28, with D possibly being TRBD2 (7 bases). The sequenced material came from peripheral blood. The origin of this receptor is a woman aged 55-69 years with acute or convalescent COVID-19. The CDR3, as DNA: TGTGCCAGCAGTTTTGGGGAGGCAGGGGACTACTACGAGCAGTACTTC. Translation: CASSFGEAGDYYEQYF.